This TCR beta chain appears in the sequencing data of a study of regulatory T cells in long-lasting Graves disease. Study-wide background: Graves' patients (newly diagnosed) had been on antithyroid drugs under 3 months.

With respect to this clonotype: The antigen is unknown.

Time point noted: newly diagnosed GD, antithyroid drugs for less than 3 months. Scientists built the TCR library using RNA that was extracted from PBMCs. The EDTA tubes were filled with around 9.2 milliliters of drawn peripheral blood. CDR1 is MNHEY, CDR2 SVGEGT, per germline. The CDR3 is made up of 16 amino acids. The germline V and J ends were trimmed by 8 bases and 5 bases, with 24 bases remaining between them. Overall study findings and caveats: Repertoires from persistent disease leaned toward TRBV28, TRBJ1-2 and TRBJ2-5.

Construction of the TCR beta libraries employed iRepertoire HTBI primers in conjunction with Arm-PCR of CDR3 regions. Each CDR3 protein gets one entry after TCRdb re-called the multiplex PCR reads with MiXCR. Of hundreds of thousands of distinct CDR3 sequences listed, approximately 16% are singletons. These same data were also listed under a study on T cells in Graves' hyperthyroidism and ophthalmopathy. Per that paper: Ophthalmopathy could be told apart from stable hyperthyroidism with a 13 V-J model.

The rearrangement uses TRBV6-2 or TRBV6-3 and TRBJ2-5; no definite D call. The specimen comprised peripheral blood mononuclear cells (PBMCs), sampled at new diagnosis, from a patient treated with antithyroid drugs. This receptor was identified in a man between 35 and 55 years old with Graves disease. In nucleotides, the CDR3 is TGTGCCAGCCGGCGTTCGGGCCTCAACAGCCCGGAGACCCAGTACTTC. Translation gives CASRRSGLNSPETQYF.